The 6 T cell receptor beta chains in this list originate from one sample, sequenced in a study of blood T cell repertoires in COVID-19. Here immunoSEQ multiplex PCR was the method, and the copy in TCRdb shows in-frame clones only, minus some. The sample shows about 270,000 clones, under 95% of them seen only once. Sample: PBMCs or T cells enriched from blood (not recorded which). Receptor source: a man aged 40-49 years who had been exposed to COVID-19.

Worth noting for this clone: One junction end disagrees with the germline gene, perhaps due to a read error. V and J are TRBV27 and TRBJ2-7; the D gene is possibly TRBD2 (5 bases). The CDR3 consists of 14 residues. From germline, CDR1 is MNHEY and CDR2 SMNVEV (reference sequence). The CDR3 here is CVSSLIGSSYEQYF. The CDR3 DNA reads as TGTGTCAGCAGTTTAATTGGGAGCTCCTACGAGCAGTACTTC.

V is TRBV6-1 and J is TRBJ1-5; 7 nucleotides agree with TRBD1. Trimming at V came to 1 base and at J to 0 bases, leaving 9 bases not matched to a gene. The CDR3 consists of 18 residues. Germline V lookup: CDR1 MNHNS, CDR2 SASEGT. The CDR3 sequence is CASSEDRGIVHSNQPQHF. The DNA of the CDR3 is TGTGCCAGCAGTGAAGACAGGGGTATAGTTCATAGCAATCAGCCCCAGCATTTT.

This clone was found once. CDR3 region: CASTLPDRANTEAFF. The CDR3 DNA reads TGCGCCAGCACTCTCCCGGACAGGGCCAACACTGAAGCTTTCTTT. The genes are TRBV5-1 and TRBJ1-1, with 8 bases identical to TRBD1. Germline CDR1 and CDR2: SGHRS and YFSETQ. V gave up 6 bases and J gave up 2 bases; unmatched junction bases: 9. This CDR3 region has 15 residues.

V usage is TRBV27 and J usage is TRBJ2-7, with D possibly TRBD1 on 6 matching bases. This CDR3 comprises 14 residues. V was clipped by 4 bases and J by 3 bases, with 13 bases between them. Germline V gives CDR1 MNHEY, CDR2 SMNVEV (reference sequence). This CDR3 is CASSSPPRGYEQYF. CDR3 DNA: TGTGCCAGCAGTTCCCCTCCCAGGGGCTACGAGCAGTACTTC.

The chain links TRBV4-3 to TRBJ1-2; D gene uncertain. The germline CDR1 and CDR2 sequences are LGHNA and YSLEER. The V and J ends lost 0 bases and 4 bases respectively, with 9 bases between them. The CDR3 sequence is 14 residues long. The CDR3 reads CASSQDEQSYGYTF. The CDR3 DNA reads as TGCGCCAGCAGCCAAGACGAGCAATCCTATGGCTACACCTTC.

The chain recombines TRBV11-2 with TRBJ2-7; the D gene is possibly TRBD2 (6 bases). Germline V gene sequence: CDR1 SGHAT, CDR2 FQNNGV. The CDR3 runs to 15 residues. V gave up 6 bases and J gave up 2 bases, with 17 bases separating them. The DNA for the CDR3 is TGTGCCAGCAGGAGAGTTAGTGGGACTGCCTACGAGCAGTACTTC. Amino acid sequence: CASRRVSGTAYEQYF.